This TCR beta chain derives from a study of blood T cells in healthy people across ages. V shed 6 bases and J shed 8 bases, with 11 bases lying between them. The CDR3 consists of 12 residues. Healthy Caucasians from Russia aged roughly 6 to 95 served as donors. Every donor gave 8 to 10 milliliters of peripheral blood. Through a sample-barcoded 5' primer and a J-beta primer mix, a second PCR was run for roughly 6 to 11 cycles. Every molecule of cDNA carried a tag from a template-switch adaptor with 12 random nucleotides. MiXCR, applied by TCRdb to the 5' RACE reads, yields one record per CDR3 protein. The data show hundreds of thousands of distinct CDR3 sequences, with about 54% seen just once and over 30% held by the top ten. Study-wide points: Shifts in expanded clonotypes may have been confounded by donor CMV status, which was unknown.

Comment on this clonotype: Its antigen is as yet unknown.

This sequence originates from a man between 60 and 75 years old in good health. This sequence joins TRBV12-3 or TRBV12-4 and TRBJ1-5; D gene uncertain. Input material: blood. The CDR3: CASRRGLEPQHF. In DNA, the CDR3 is TGTGCCAGCAGACGGGGTTTGGAGCCCCAGCATTTT.